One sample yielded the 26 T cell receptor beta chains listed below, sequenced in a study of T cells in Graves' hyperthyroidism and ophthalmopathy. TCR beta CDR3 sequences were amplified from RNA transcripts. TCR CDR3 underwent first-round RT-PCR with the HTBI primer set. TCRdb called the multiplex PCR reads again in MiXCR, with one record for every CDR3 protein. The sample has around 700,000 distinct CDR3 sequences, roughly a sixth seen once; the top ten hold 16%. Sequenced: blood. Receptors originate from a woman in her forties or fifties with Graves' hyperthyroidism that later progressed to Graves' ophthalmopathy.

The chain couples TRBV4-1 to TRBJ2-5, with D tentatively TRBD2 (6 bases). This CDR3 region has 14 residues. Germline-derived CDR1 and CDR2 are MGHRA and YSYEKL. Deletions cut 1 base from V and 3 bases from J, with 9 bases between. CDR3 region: CASSQVTGEETQYF. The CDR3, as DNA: TGCGCCAGCAGCCAAGTAACGGGGGAAGAGACCCAGTACTTC.

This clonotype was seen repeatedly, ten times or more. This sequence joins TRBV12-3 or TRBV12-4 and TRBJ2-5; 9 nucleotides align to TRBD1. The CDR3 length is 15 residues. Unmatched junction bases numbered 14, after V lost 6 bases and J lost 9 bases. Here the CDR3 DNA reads TGTGCCAGCAGACCGGACAGGGGCACCCCGGGGTCCCAGTACTTC. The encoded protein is CASRPDRGTPGSQYF.

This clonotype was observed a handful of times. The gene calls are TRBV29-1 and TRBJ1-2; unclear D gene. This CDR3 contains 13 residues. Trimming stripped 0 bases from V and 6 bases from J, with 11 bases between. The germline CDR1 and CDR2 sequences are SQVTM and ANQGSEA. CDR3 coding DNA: TGCAGCGTTGAAGATCTTGGGTCACATGGCTACACCTTC. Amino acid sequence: CSVEDLGSHGYTF.

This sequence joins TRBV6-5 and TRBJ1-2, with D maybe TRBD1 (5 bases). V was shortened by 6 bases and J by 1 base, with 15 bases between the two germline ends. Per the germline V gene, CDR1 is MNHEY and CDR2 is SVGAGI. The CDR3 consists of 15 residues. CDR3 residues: CASSLGRNINYGYTF. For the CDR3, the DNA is TGTGCCAGCAGCTTGGGACGGAATATTAACTATGGCTACACCTTC.

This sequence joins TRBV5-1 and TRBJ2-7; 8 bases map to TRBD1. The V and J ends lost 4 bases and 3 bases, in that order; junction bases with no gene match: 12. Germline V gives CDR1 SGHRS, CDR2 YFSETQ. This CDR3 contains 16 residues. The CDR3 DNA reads TGCGCCAGCAGCCCGAACAGGGGGACGGAGTTCTACGAGCAGTACTTC. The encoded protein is CASSPNRGTEFYEQYF.

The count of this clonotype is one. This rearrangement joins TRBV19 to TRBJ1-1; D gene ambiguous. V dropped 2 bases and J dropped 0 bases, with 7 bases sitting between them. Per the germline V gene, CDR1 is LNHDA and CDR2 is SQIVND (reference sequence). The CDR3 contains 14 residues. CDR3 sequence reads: CASSIISMNTEAFF. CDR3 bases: TGTGCCAGTAGTATAATTAGTATGAACACTGAAGCTTTCTTT.

DNA of the CDR3: TGTGCCAGCAGTTCGCCCGACAGGGGACGGACAGATACGCAGTATTTT. Encoded protein: CASSSPDRGRTDTQYF. The chain uses TRBV6-2 or TRBV6-3 and TRBJ2-3; 8 positions agree with TRBD1. Trimming at V came to 4 bases and at J to 3 bases, leaving 9 bases not matched to a gene. This CDR3 comprises 16 residues. Germline assignment: CDR1 MNHEY and CDR2 SVGEGT.

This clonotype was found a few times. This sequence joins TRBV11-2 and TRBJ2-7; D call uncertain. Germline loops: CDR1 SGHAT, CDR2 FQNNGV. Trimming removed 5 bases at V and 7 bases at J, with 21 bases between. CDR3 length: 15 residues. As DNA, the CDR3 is TGTGCCAGCAGCCGACCTCGGGCTGACGACGGGGAGCAGTACTTC. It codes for CASSRPRADDGEQYF.

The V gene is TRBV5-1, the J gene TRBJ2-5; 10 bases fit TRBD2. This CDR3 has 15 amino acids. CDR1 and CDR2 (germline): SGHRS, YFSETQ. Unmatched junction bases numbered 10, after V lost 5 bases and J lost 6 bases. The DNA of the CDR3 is TGCGCCAGCAGTCCCGGGACTAGCGTTTCGAAGACCCAGTACTTC. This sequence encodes CASSPGTSVSKTQYF.

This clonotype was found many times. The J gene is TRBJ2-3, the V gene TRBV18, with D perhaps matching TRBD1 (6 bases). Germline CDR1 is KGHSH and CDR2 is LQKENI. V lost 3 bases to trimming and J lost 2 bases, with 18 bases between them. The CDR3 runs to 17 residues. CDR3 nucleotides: TGTGCCAGCTCACCGTCTACCACAGGGTCCCCCACAGATACGCAGTATTTT. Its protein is CASSPSTTGSPTDTQYF.

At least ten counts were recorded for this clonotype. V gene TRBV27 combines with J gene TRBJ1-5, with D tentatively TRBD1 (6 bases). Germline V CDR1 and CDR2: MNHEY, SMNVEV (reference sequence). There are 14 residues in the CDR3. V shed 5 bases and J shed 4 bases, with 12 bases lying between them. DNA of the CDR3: TGTGCCAGCAGTGACTACGGGACAAATCAGCCCCAGCATTTT. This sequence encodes CASSDYGTNQPQHF.

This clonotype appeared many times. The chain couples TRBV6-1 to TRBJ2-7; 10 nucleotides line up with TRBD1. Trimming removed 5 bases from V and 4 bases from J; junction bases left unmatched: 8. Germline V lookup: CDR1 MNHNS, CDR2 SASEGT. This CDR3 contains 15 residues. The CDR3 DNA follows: TGTGCCAGCAGTTCCCCCGGGACAGGGGTTTACGAGCAGTACTTC. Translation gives CASSSPGTGVYEQYF.

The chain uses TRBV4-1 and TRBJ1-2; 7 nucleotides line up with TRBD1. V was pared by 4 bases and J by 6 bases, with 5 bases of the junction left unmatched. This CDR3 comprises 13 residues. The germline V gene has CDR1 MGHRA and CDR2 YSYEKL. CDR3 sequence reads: CASSLLGQDGYTF. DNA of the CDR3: TGCGCCAGCAGCCTCCTCGGACAGGATGGCTACACCTTC.

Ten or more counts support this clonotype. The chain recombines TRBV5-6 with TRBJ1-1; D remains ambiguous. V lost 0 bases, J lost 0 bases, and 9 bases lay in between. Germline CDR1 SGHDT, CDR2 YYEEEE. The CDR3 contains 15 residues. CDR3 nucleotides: TGTGCCAGCAGCTTGGGGGCAAGCCTGAACACTGAAGCTTTCTTT. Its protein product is CASSLGASLNTEAFF.

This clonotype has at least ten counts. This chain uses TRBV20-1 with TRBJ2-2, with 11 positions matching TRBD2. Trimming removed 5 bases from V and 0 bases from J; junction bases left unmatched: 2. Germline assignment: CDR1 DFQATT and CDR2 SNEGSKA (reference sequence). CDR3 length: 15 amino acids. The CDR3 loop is CSAVAGGPNTGELFF. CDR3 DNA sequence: TGCAGTGCTGTAGCGGGGGGGCCGAACACCGGGGAGCTGTTTTTT.

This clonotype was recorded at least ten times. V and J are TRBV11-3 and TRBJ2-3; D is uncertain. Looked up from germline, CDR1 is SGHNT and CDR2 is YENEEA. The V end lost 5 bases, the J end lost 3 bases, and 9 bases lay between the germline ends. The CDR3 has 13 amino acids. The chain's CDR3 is CASSPIPTDTQYF. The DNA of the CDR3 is TGTGCCAGCAGCCCTATTCCGACAGATACGCAGTATTTT. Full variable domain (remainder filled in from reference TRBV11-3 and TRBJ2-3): EAGVVQSPRYKIIEKKQPVAFWCNPISGHNTLYWYLQNLGQGPELLIRYENEEAVDDSQLPKDRFSAERLKGVDSTLKIQPAELGDSAVYLCASSPIPTDTQYFGPGTRLTVL.

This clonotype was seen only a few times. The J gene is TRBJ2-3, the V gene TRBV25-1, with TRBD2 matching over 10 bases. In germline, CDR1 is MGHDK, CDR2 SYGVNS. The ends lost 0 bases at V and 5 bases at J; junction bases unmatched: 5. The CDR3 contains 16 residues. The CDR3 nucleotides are TGTGCCAGCAGTGAATACAGCGGGGGGGCCGTAGATACGCAGTATTTT. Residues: CASSEYSGGAVDTQYF.

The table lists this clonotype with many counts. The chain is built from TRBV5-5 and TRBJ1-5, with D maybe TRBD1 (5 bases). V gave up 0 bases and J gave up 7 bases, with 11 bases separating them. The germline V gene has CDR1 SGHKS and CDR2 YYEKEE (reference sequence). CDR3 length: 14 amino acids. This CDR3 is CASSLVTGEQPQHF. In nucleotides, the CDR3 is TGTGCCAGCAGCTTGGTAACAGGCGAACAGCCCCAGCATTTT.

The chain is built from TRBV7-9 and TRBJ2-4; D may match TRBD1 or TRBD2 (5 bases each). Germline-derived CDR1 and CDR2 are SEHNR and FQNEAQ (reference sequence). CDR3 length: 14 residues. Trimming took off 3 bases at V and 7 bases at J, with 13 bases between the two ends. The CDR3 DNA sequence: TGTGCCAGCAGCTTGCTCCCCGAGGGGAACATTCAGTACTTC. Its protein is CASSLLPEGNIQYF. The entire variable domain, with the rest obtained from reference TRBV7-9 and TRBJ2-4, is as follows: DTGVSQNPRHKITKRGQNVTFRCDPISEHNRLYWYRQTLGQGPEFLTYFQNEAQLEKSRLLSDRFSAERPKGSFSTLEIQRTEQGDSAMYLCASSLLPEGNIQYFGAGTRLSVL.

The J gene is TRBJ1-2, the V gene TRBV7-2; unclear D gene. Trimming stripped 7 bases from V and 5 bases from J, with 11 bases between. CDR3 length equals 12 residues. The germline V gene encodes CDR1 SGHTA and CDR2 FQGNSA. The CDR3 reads CASTPGPYGYTF. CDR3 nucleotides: TGTGCCAGCACCCCCGGTCCTTATGGCTACACCTTC. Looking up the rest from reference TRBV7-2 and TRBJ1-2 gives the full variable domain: GAGVSQSPSNKVTEKGKDVELRCDPISGHTALYWYRQSLGQGLEFLIYFQGNSAPDKSGLPSDRFSAERTGGSVSTLTIQRTQQEDSAVYLCASTPGPYGYTFGSGTRLTVV.

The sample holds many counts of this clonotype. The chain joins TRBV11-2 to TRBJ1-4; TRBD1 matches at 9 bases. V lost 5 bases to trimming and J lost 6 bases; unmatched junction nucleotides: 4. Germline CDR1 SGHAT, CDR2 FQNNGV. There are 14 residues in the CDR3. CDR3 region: CASSPWTGDEKLFF. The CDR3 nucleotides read TGTGCCAGCAGCCCGTGGACAGGGGATGAAAAACTGTTTTTT.

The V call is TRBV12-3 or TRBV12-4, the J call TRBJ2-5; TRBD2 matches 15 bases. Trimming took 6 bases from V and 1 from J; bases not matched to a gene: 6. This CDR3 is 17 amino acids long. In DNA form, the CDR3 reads TGTGCCAGCAGGAGGGGACTAGCGGGGGGTGGCCAAGAGACCCAGTACTTC. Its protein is CASRRGLAGGGQETQYF.

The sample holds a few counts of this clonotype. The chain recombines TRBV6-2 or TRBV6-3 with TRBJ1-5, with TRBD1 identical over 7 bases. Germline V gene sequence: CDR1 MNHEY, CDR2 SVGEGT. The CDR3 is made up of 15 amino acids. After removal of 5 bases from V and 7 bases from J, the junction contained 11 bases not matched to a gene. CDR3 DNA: TGTGCCAGCAGTAAGACAGGGTATCTTGGACAGCCCCAGCATTTT. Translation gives CASSKTGYLGQPQHF.

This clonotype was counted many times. CDR3 DNA: TGCAGTGCTAGGCGACTGGGGCACACAGATACGCAGTATTTT. Its translation is CSARRLGHTDTQYF. This chain links TRBV20-1 with TRBJ2-3; D possibly corresponds to TRBD1 (5 bases). Germline CDR1 DFQATT, CDR2 SNEGSKA (reference sequence). Trimming left V 3 bases short and J 2 bases short, with 12 bases between. The CDR3 runs to 14 residues.

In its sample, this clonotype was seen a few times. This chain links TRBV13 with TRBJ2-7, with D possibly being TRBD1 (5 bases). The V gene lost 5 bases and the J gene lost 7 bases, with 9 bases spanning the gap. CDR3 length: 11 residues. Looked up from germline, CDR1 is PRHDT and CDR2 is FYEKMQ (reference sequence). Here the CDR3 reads CASSARQEQYF. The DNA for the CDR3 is TGTGCCAGCAGCGCCCGACAGGAGCAGTACTTC.

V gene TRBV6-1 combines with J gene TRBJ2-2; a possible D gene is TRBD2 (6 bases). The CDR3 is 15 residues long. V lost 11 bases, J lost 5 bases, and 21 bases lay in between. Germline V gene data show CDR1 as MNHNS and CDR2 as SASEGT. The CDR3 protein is CAGTAGPYTTGELFF. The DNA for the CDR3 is TGTGCCGGCACGGCGGGGCCTTACACAACCGGGGAGCTGTTTTTT.